This T cell receptor (beta chain) emerged from a study of blood T cells in healthy people across ages. General observations from the study: Those diversity estimates obtained from one million T cells were thought to be underestimates.

A note on this clonotype: What it recognizes is unknown.

Using a J-beta primer mix together with a sample-barcoded 5' primer, a second PCR was run for roughly 6 to 11 cycles. The yield of each sample was at least 3 million CDR3-containing paired-end reads. TCRdb fed the 5' RACE reads into MiXCR, producing one record per CDR3 protein. The sample includes about 730,000 distinct CDR3 sequences, roughly 44% of them seen just once. The sample providers were healthy Caucasian people from Russia, aged roughly 6 to 95. Total RNA, at least 5 micrograms per sample, came from PBMCs. Sequencing used blood. The clonotype was recovered from an older woman in good health.

The CDR3 region has the DNA TGTGCCAGCGGACTAGCGGGAGGCGGGTCCAAAAACATTCAGTACTTC. It translates to CASGLAGGGSKNIQYF. This chain links TRBV28 with TRBJ2-4, with 14 bases fitting TRBD2. Germline V gives CDR1 MDHEN, CDR2 SYDVKM. V was clipped by 8 bases and J by 2 bases; unmatched bases: 5. There are 16 residues in the CDR3.